Below, 12 T cell receptor beta chains from the same sample are listed, as sequenced in a study of blood T cell repertoires in COVID-19. Only in-frame clones appear in the TCRdb table, and some are missing; sequencing was by immunoSEQ multiplex PCR. This sample has some 300,000 clones, with 75% to 90% found just once. Sequencing input: peripheral blood. Every receptor here comes from a woman aged 70 to 79 with COVID-19, enrolled during active disease.

This clone occurred once. The V gene is TRBV28, the J gene TRBJ1-2, with 7 bases aligning to TRBD1. This CDR3 is built from 12 residues. V shed 6 bases, J shed 8 bases, and the junction held 6 bases outside the gene matches. Germline V gene sequence: CDR1 MDHEN, CDR2 SYDVKM. The CDR3, as DNA: TGTGCCAGCAGGCGACAGGGAAAAGGCTACACCTTC. Protein: CASRRQGKGYTF.

This clone was found a few times. The chain is built from TRBV19 and TRBJ1-5, with D possibly matching TRBD1 (5 bases). The CDR3 runs 15 residues. V was trimmed by 10 bases and J by 1 base, leaving 17 bases between them. Germline V gene sequence: CDR1 LNHDA, CDR2 SQIVND (reference sequence). The CDR3: CATSFGRDSNQPQHF. CDR3 in DNA: TGTGCCACTTCCTTTGGGCGGGACAGCAATCAGCCCCAGCATTTT.

This rearrangement joins TRBV24-1 to TRBJ1-2, with TRBD1 matching over 7 bases. The germline gives CDR1 KGHDR, CDR2 SFDVKD. Trimming cost V 4 bases and J 7 bases; bases outside gene matches: 8. CDR3 size: 14 residues. The CDR3 nucleotides read TGTGCCACCAGTGACCATACAGGGGTCGGTGGCTACACCTTC. Amino acid sequence: CATSDHTGVGGYTF.

The V call is TRBV27, the J call TRBJ2-7; TRBD1 matches 7 bases. Losses at the gene ends were 5 bases for V and 2 bases for J; bases not matched to a gene: 6. From germline, CDR1 is MNHEY and CDR2 SMNVEV (reference sequence). This CDR3 has 14 residues. As DNA, the CDR3 is TGTGCCAGCAGTAAACAGGGGTTAACCTACGAGCAGTACTTC. Its translation is CASSKQGLTYEQYF.

The chain combines TRBV3-1 (or the pseudogene TRBV3-2) with TRBJ2-1; the D gene is possibly TRBD2 (7 bases). The V gene lost 5 bases and the J gene lost 3 bases, with 17 bases spanning the gap. CDR1 is LGHDT and CDR2 is YNNKEL in the germline V gene (reference sequence). The CDR3 length is 16 residues. The CDR3 coding sequence is TGTGCCAGCAGCTCCCATGGCGGGGGCCTCTACAATGAGCAGTTCTTC. This sequence encodes CASSSHGGGLYNEQFF.

V usage is TRBV9 and J usage is TRBJ2-1, with D perhaps TRBD1 (6 bases). V lost 3 bases and J lost 0, with 10 bases in between. The CDR3 length is 15 residues. CDR1 and CDR2 (germline): SGDLS, YYNGEE. CDR3 loop: CASSASDSSYNEQFF. CDR3 DNA sequence: TGTGCCAGCAGCGCCTCGGACAGCTCCTACAATGAGCAGTTCTTC.

The DNA of the CDR3 is TGTGCCAGCAGTGAAAGCCCCGCCAGGGGATACTCTGAAGCTTTCTTT. It translates to CASSESPARGYSEAFF. The V and J genes are TRBV2 and TRBJ1-1; tentative D call: TRBD1 (6 bases). Germline CDR1 reads SNHLY; CDR2 reads FYNNEI. This CDR3 is 16 amino acids long. V was shortened by 2 bases and J by 6 bases, with 19 bases between the two germline ends.

V gene TRBV5-6 combines with J gene TRBJ1-1, with TRBD1 matching over 10 bases. Per germline, CDR1 SGHDT and CDR2 YYEEEE. V lost 0 bases, J lost 4 bases, and 3 bases stayed unmatched. The CDR3 has 15 amino acids. In DNA, the CDR3 is TGTGCCAGCAGCTTGGGGTGGACAGGGGGCACTGAAGCTTTCTTT. Amino acids: CASSLGWTGGTEAFF.

The V call is TRBV5-1, the J call TRBJ2-1, with 10 positions matching TRBD2. V gave up 4 bases and J gave up 15 bases; unmatched junction bases: 10. CDR3 length equals 13 residues. The germline V gene encodes CDR1 SGHRS and CDR2 YFSETQ. The CDR3 DNA reads TGCGCCAGCAGCCCGACTAGCGGGCCCCGGGTGTTCTTC. This translates into CASSPTSGPRVFF.

This clone was seen only once. The chain recombines TRBV3-1 (or the pseudogene TRBV3-2) with TRBJ2-7; D perhaps matches TRBD1 (6 bases). The CDR3 runs to 14 residues. Germline CDR1 is LGHDT and CDR2 is YNNKEL (reference sequence). The V end was cut by 1 base, the J end by 4 bases, with 11 bases between. In DNA form, the CDR3 reads TGTGCCAGCAGCCAAGCTGGACAGCAATACGAGCAGTACTTC. Protein sequence: CASSQAGQQYEQYF.

This clone has a single count. The gene calls are TRBV5-6 and TRBJ2-3; D remains unclear. The ends were cut back, 2 bases at V and 0 bases at J, with 7 bases in the middle. The CDR3 contains 14 residues. Germline CDR1 is SGHDT and CDR2 is YYEEEE. CDR3 amino acids: CASSLTSSTDTQYF. The CDR3 bases are TGTGCCAGCAGCTTAACATCCAGCACAGATACGCAGTATTTT.

This sequence joins TRBV19 and TRBJ1-1; D is uncertain. The CDR3 loop spans 12 amino acids. V was cut by 8 bases and J by 4 bases, with 11 bases left in between. In germline, CDR1 is LNHDA, CDR2 SQIVND (reference sequence). Here the CDR3 DNA reads TGTGCCAGTCGAGCCCCCGGCACTGAAGCTTTCTTT. Translating gives CASRAPGTEAFF.